The clone carrying this TCR beta chain was counted between two and nine times. The record originates from a study of early T cells in non-severe SARS-CoV-2 infection. Looked up from germline, CDR1 is SGHKS and CDR2 is YYEKEE (reference sequence). This CDR3 spans 16 amino acids. With 0 bases removed from V and 2 bases from J, the gap between germline ends came to 13 bases. MiXCR, run by TCRdb on the 5' RACE reads, gives a single entry per CDR3 protein. This table has under 70,000 distinct CDR3 sequences, 11% appearing once. This chain links TRBV5-5 with TRBJ2-3; D perhaps matches TRBD2 (7 bases). This sequence originates from an adult who was a healthcare worker with PCR-confirmed SARS-CoV-2 infection or an uninfected control (not recorded which). What was sequenced was whole blood. CDR3 amino acids: CASSLVGGGNTDTQYF. Here the CDR3 DNA reads TGTGCCAGCAGCTTGGTGGGCGGGGGCAACACAGATACGCAGTATTTT.